This TCR beta chain is from a study of PD-1 blockade in classical Hodgkin lymphoma. Generated by immunoSEQ multiplex PCR, the TCRdb table keeps only in-frame clones and is missing some. The sample contains approximately 41,000 clones, 60% to 70% of which appear only once. Germline loops: CDR1 MNHEY, CDR2 SVGAGI. The CDR3 is 13 residues long. Trimming removed 6 bases from V and 4 bases from J, with 12 bases in between. General study findings and limits: Relative to healthy donors, newly diagnosed patients reportedly had lower baseline TCR diversity, which was reported as lower still in relapsed/refractory patients. CD4+ but not CD8+ TCR diversity rose significantly by C4D1. Some patients began nivolumab under 1 year after ASCT. These patients were excluded from later analyses. Complete responders matched newly diagnosed patients in baseline diversity.

Time point in this sample: cycle 4 day 1 (C4D1), after less than 7 weeks of nivolumab. Each and every patient relapsed after autologous stem cell transplantation, and patients got differing brentuximab vedotin exposure. With regard to this clone: Its antigen is still unknown.

The gene calls are TRBV6-5 and TRBJ1-2; the D gene is possibly TRBD1 (5 bases). The specimen was peripheral blood mononuclear cells (PBMCs), collected before the fourth cycle of nivolumab. This sequence was found in a human donor with classical Hodgkin lymphoma. In DNA form, the CDR3 reads TGTGCCAGCAGCCTGGGACCCTCCTATGGCTACACCTTC. This translates into CASSLGPSYGYTF.